Given below is one TCR beta chain in context. What it binds is not known. This specimen belongs to a study of cytomegalovirus exposure and HLA in healthy donors. General observations from the study: Association of a missense DCLRE1C variant with TCR beta V- and J-gene trimming was reported in a later analysis. It was likely that a cluster of highly shared sequence variants was a sequencing artifact.

Despite likely unrecorded immune exposures, the donors were nominally healthy at the time of sampling. The PCR contained 60 Vbeta and 13 Jbeta primers. Assay used: immunoSEQ multiplex PCR; TCRdb lists only in-frame clones, some missing. The data show about 160,000 clones, with around 76% seen just once and 7.1% held by the top ten. The ends lost 5 bases at V and 2 bases at J; junction bases unmatched: 4. Per germline, CDR1 SGHNT and CDR2 YYREEE (reference sequence). The CDR3 extends over 13 amino acids. Material: PBMCs. V gene TRBV5-4 combines with J gene TRBJ2-7; TRBD2 matches at 7 bases. This receptor was identified in a man in his forties in good health and CMV-seropositive. CDR3 amino acids: CASSGGGAYEQYF. The CDR3 region has the DNA TGTGCCAGCAGTGGCGGGGGAGCCTACGAGCAGTACTTC.